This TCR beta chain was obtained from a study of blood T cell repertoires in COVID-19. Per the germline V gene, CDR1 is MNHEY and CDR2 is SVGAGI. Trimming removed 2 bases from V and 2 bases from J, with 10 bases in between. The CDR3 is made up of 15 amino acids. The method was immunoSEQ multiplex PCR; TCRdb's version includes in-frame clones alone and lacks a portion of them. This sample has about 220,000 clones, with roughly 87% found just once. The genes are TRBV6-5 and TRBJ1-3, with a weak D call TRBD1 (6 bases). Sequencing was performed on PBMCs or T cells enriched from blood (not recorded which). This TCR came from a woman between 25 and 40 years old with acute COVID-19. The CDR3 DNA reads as TGTGCCAGCAGTTACGCGGGGGGCACTGGAAACACCATATATTTT. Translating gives CASSYAGGTGNTIYF.